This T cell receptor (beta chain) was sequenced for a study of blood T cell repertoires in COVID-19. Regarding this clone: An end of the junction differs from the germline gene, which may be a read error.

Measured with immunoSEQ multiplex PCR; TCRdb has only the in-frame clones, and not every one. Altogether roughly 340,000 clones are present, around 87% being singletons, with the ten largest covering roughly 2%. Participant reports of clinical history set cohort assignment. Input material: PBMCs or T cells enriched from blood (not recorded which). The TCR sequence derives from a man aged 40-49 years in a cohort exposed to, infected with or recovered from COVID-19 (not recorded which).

The CDR3 is CASRGNRETTYTQYF. CDR3 bases: TGTGCTAGCCGGGGGAATCGGGAGACCACATATACGCAGTATTTT. The V call is TRBV12-5, the J call TRBJ2-3; TRBD2 might be the D (6 bases). The V gene's germline CDR1 is LGHNT and CDR2 FRNRAP. This CDR3 is 15 amino acids long.